The sequence of this TCR beta chain was determined in a study of blood T cell repertoires in COVID-19 (dated by TCRdb to the early 2020s). Some background on the complete study: Samples from collaborators originated in the United States, Italy and Spain and spanned both the acute and convalescent phases of COVID-19. The prospective study material was composed of cDNA or gDNA derived from T cells, B-cell-depleted T cells, or PBMCs. The dataset comprised deeply sampled blood TCRbeta repertoires from subjects exposed to, actively infected with, or recovered from COVID-19. The repertoires were released in a freely available public database intended as a resource for research on the immune response to SARS-CoV-2. Samples came from the ongoing ImmuneRACE study (first 160 participants) plus 1,254 subjects from 6 global collaborators. Nearly every sample came with metadata listing a de-identified subject ID, COVID-19 status, age in years and sex. Where HLA class I and class II types were available, the types were taken from metadata supplied by the sample provider, not from assay-based typing. Paper-wide results and their limitations: Clinical and demographic metadata were provided uncurated, with the amount varying by source and participant.

Each collaborating institution followed its own protocols to collect whole blood in K2EDTA tubes. For TCRbeta analysis, collaborators shipped samples in one of three forms: frozen whole blood, isolated PBMCs, or DNA extracted from either of those sample types. Trimming takes 4 bases from V and 6 bases from J, and the germline ends sit 13 bases apart. The CDR3 spans 14 residues, from the cysteine through the phenylalanine. The only DNA kept is the CDR3, 42 bases in frame from the first base. Per the germline V gene, SGHDT is the CDR1 and YYEEEE is the CDR2. TCRbeta CDR3 regions were amplified from genomic DNA using the immunoSEQ Assay, a bias-controlled multiplex PCR. In the source study's methods: Within the assay, amplification of reference gene primers was used to estimate how many nucleated cells each sample contained. To quantify the absolute abundance of each unique TCRbeta CDR3 rearrangement, sequence reads were collapsed and filtered. Productive Simpson clonality was computed per sample as the square root of Simpson's diversity index over productive rearrangements. As stored in TCRdb, this immuneACCESS dataset retains in-frame rearrangements with V and J assigned. A fraction of the clones does not appear; measured against another copy, unresolved V genes explain less than half of the discrepancy, and the remainder lacks a known reason. V and J calls and clone size come straight from that table; D and trimming were deduced from the DNA. Recorded for this sample are over 100,000 clones; around 87% of them occurred a single time. 3% of the sample lies in the top ten.

Turning to this clone: Its binding antigen is unknown. No quality values exist for individual bases; no much larger clone is one base distant.

Sequenced: peripheral blood. The TCR sequence derives from a middle-aged man with active or convalescent COVID-19. This receptor chain uses TRBV5-6 and TRBJ2-2; TRBD2 is a weak D gene call, 6 bases matching. The CDR3 protein sequence reads: CASSGDRRAGELFF. The sequenced DNA is TGTGCCAGCAGCGGGGACCGGAGGGCCGGGGAGCTGTTTTTT.